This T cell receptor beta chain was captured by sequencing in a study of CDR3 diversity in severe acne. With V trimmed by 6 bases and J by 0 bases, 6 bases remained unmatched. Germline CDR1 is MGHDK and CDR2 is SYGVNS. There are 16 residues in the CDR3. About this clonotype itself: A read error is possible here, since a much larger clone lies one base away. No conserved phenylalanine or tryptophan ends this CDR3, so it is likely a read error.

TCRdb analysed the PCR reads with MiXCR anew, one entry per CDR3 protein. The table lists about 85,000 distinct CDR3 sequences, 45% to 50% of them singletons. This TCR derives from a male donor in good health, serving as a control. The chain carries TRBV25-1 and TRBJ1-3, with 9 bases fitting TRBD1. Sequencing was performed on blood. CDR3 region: CASRGQGGGSGNTIYS. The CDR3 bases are TGTGCCAGCAGGGGACAGGGTGGCGGCTCTGGAAACACCATATATTCT.